Shown below are 26 T cell receptor beta chains from a single sample sequenced in a study of beta chain features in type 1 diabetes (dated by TCRdb to 2017 to 2018). Beyond this particular receptor, the publication reports: A moderate but significant shortening of TCRB CDR3 length was observed in type 1 diabetes patients in all four CD4+ subsets.

The library was generated by the immunoSEQ multiplex PCR assay. The High Capacity cDNA Reverse Transcription Kit was used to reverse transcribe all of the isolated RNA, meaning that expressed TCRB transcripts were what got sequenced. In its TCRdb copy, this immuneACCESS table keeps in-frame sequences only and misses some clones. Where compared with another copy, unresolved V genes explain less than half of these, and the others have no known cause. This sample is represented by 130,000 or so clones; 15% to 20% of them were singletons. Around 2.6% of the sample lies in the top ten. No antigens are known for them. The sequenced sample was central memory CD4+ T cells from blood. These receptors were taken from a young man with type 1 diabetes.

This clone came up a few times. J is TRBJ2-2 and V is TRBV7-9; D is unclear. The CDR3 spans 12 residues. Germline V gene sequence: CDR1 SEHNR, CDR2 FQNEAQ (reference sequence). Trimming took 2 bases from V and 2 from J, leaving 0 bases between them. The CDR3 region is CASSLNTGELFF. The CDR3 region has the DNA TGTGCCAGCAGCTTAAACACCGGGGAGCTGTTTTTT.

The chain combines TRBV30 with TRBJ2-3; D ambiguous. Germline V gene sequence: CDR1 GTSNPN, CDR2 SVGIG (reference sequence). V gave up 5 bases and J gave up 5 bases, with 11 bases separating them. The CDR3 runs to 12 residues. The CDR3 region has the DNA TGTGCCTGGGGTCGGATTGGAGATACGCAGTATTTT. Amino acids: CAWGRIGDTQYF.

The CDR3 nucleotides read TGTGCCAGCAGCCAATCCGGGGCGTATGAGCAGTTCTTC. This codes for CASSQSGAYEQFF. The V call is TRBV14, the J call TRBJ2-1; the D call may be TRBD1 or TRBD2 (5 bases each). Germline values: CDR1 SGHDN, CDR2 FVKESK. This CDR3 comprises 13 residues. V dropped 2 bases and J dropped 8 bases, with 10 bases sitting between them.

V usage is TRBV18 and J usage is TRBJ2-3, with 7 nucleotides matching TRBD2. Germline loops: CDR1 KGHSH, CDR2 LQKENI. The CDR3 has 14 residues. V lost 4 bases, J lost 2 bases, and 3 bases stayed unmatched. CDR3 sequence reads: CASSRLADTDTQYF. In DNA, the CDR3 is TGTGCCAGCTCACGCCTAGCGGACACAGATACGCAGTATTTT.

This clone occurred a few times. The rearrangement uses TRBV5-4 and TRBJ2-3, with unresolved D. V lost 4 bases and J 6 bases, leaving 15 bases between the germline ends. This CDR3 region has 14 residues. Germline V gives CDR1 SGHNT, CDR2 YYREEE (reference sequence). This CDR3 reads CASSPGPVRDTQYF. The CDR3, as DNA: TGTGCCAGCAGCCCCGGACCAGTGCGGGATACGCAGTATTTT.

Only a few counts were recorded for this clone. The chain is built from TRBV5-4 and TRBJ2-5, with 11 bases aligning to TRBD2. Germline-derived CDR1 and CDR2 are SGHNT and YYREEE (reference sequence). This CDR3 is 15 amino acids long. V dropped 4 bases and J dropped 4; count of bases not matched to a gene: 6. This CDR3 is CASSSLAGGPETQYF. Written as DNA, the CDR3 is TGTGCCAGCAGCAGCCTAGCGGGGGGCCCAGAGACCCAGTACTTC.

The chain combines TRBV7-3 with TRBJ2-2; D could derive from TRBD1 or TRBD2 (6 bases each). The germline gives CDR1 SGHTA, CDR2 FQGTGA. This CDR3 is built from 15 residues. V was trimmed by 5 bases and J by 5 bases, leaving 15 bases between them. The CDR3: CASSPYREVTGELFF. Here the CDR3 DNA reads TGTGCCAGCAGCCCCTACAGGGAGGTGACCGGGGAGCTGTTTTTT. The variable domain in full, with the rest retrieved from reference TRBV7-3 and TRBJ2-2, is GAGVSQTPSNKVTEKGKYVELRCDPISGHTALYWYRQSLGQGPEFLIYFQGTGAADDSGLPNDRFFAVRPEGSVSTLKIQRTERGDSAVYLCASSPYREVTGELFFGEGSRLTVL.

The chain couples TRBV4-1 to TRBJ2-6; maybe TRBD1 (6 bases). The V and J ends lost 6 bases and 1 base respectively, with 13 bases between them. Germline CDR1 MGHRA, CDR2 YSYEKL. The CDR3 has 16 residues. CDR3 loop: CASRDSQTSGANVLTF. The CDR3 nucleotides are TGCGCCAGCAGGGACAGTCAGACATCTGGGGCCAACGTCCTGACTTTC.

This clone was seen only a few times. This chain joins TRBV7-2 and TRBJ2-7; unclear D gene. The V end lost 2 bases, the J end lost 7 bases, and 18 bases lay between the germline ends. The germline gives CDR1 SGHTA, CDR2 FQGNSA. CDR3 length: 15 amino acids. CDR3 region: CASSLNLGWLGEQYF. CDR3 bases: TGTGCCAGCAGCTTAAATTTAGGCTGGCTCGGGGAGCAGTACTTC. Supplemented by reference TRBV7-2 and TRBJ2-7, the full variable domain reads GAGVSQSPSNKVTEKGKDVELRCDPISGHTALYWYRQSLGQGLEFLIYFQGNSAPDKSGLPSDRFSAERTGGSVSTLTIQRTQQEDSAVYLCASSLNLGWLGEQYFGPGTRLTVT.

The chain joins TRBV18 to TRBJ2-7, with TRBD1 as a possible D gene (5 bases). Germline-derived CDR1 and CDR2 are KGHSH and LQKENI. There are 12 residues in the CDR3. V was trimmed by 10 bases and J by 6 bases, leaving 16 bases between them. CDR3 in amino acids: CATGQGFREQYF. CDR3 sequence (DNA): TGTGCCACTGGGCAGGGTTTCCGCGAGCAGTACTTC. The full variable domain, rest sourced from reference TRBV18 and TRBJ2-7, is NAGVMQNPRHLVRRRGQEARLRCSPMKGHSHVYWYRQLPEEGLKFMVYLQKENIIDESGMPKERFSAEFPKEGPSILRIQQVVRGDSAAYFCATGQGFREQYFGPGTRLTVT.

In its sample, this clone was seen a few times. V is TRBV5-6 and J is TRBJ2-1; 9 bases line up with TRBD2. The junction had 11 bases not matched to a gene; V was cut back by 4 bases and J by 3 bases. The CDR3 extends over 17 amino acids. Germline CDR1 and CDR2: SGHDT and YYEEEE. CDR3 in DNA: TGTGCCAGCAGCCCCGGGGCTAGCGGGAACCTCTACAATGAGCAGTTCTTC. This translates into CASSPGASGNLYNEQFF.

This chain links TRBV4-3 with TRBJ2-4; TRBD2 aligns across 9 bases. CDR3 length: 16 amino acids. CDR1 LGHNA and CDR2 YSLEER come from the germline V gene. V lost 0 bases and J lost 6; bases outside the gene matches: 6. The CDR3 protein is CASSQESGAGGNIQYF. CDR3 nucleotides: TGCGCCAGCAGCCAAGAATCGGGAGCGGGGGGAAACATTCAGTACTTC.

This clone is medium-sized within its sample. This chain connects TRBV10-3 to TRBJ2-3; maybe TRBD1 (6 bases). The germline V gene encodes CDR1 ENHRY and CDR2 SYGVKD. This CDR3 is 14 amino acids long. V lost 6 bases to trimming and J lost 2 bases, with 12 bases between them. In DNA, the CDR3 is TGTGCCATCAGGGCAGGGGTCGACACAGATACGCAGTATTTT. Residues: CAIRAGVDTDTQYF.

A few counts support this clone. The V and J genes are TRBV7-2 and TRBJ1-1, with D maybe TRBD1 (6 bases). This CDR3 contains 15 residues. V shed 5 bases and J shed 1 base, with 14 bases lying between them. The germline V gene encodes CDR1 SGHTA and CDR2 FQGNSA. CDR3 sequence reads: CASSPEGQRNTEAFF. CDR3 nucleotides: TGTGCCAGCAGCCCGGAAGGACAGAGGAACACTGAAGCTTTCTTT. The full variable domain, rest sourced from reference TRBV7-2 and TRBJ1-1, is GAGVSQSPSNKVTEKGKDVELRCDPISGHTALYWYRQSLGQGLEFLIYFQGNSAPDKSGLPSDRFSAERTGGSVSTLTIQRTQQEDSAVYLCASSPEGQRNTEAFFGQGTRLTVV.

This clone has only a few counts. The chain links TRBV30 to TRBJ2-5; 7 bases map to TRBD2. This CDR3 contains 12 residues. Germline-derived CDR1 and CDR2 are GTSNPN and SVGIG (reference sequence). V gave up 5 bases and J gave up 4 bases; unmatched junction bases: 4. Written as DNA, the CDR3 is TGTGCCTGGGGCCCGGGGGGAGAGACCCAGTACTTC. Translating it yields CAWGPGGETQYF.

This clone was seen only a few times. The rearrangement uses TRBV30 and TRBJ1-4; D unclear. The CDR3 totals 14 residues. Trimming shortened V by 1 base and J by 4 bases, and 10 bases separated the two germline ends. The germline V gene has CDR1 GTSNPN and CDR2 SVGIG (reference sequence). In nucleotides, the CDR3 is TGTGCCTGGAGTGGTTACGGTAGTAATGAAAAACTGTTTTTT. Its protein is CAWSGYGSNEKLFF.

The chain combines TRBV30 with TRBJ2-3; 9 bases match TRBD2. CDR3 length: 14 amino acids. Germline values: CDR1 GTSNPN, CDR2 SVGIG (reference sequence). Trimming took 4 bases from V and 5 from J; bases not matched to a gene: 7. This CDR3 reads CAWKRGAPRDTQYF. The CDR3 DNA sequence: TGTGCCTGGAAGCGGGGGGCCCCCAGAGATACGCAGTATTTT.

This rearrangement joins TRBV18 to TRBJ2-7; the match to TRBD1 covers 9 bases. This CDR3 comprises 14 residues. From germline, CDR1 is KGHSH and CDR2 LQKENI. Trimming cost V 3 bases and J 9 bases; bases outside gene matches: 9. The chain's CDR3 is CASSPGTGIGRQYF. Here the CDR3 DNA reads TGTGCCAGCTCACCCGGGACAGGGATAGGTCGGCAGTACTTC.

This clone occurred many times. The CDR3 loop reads CSAVDRGTEAFF. CDR3 in DNA: TGCAGCGCCGTGGACCGTGGCACTGAAGCTTTCTTT. This chain connects TRBV29-1 to TRBJ1-1; no definite D call. Germline lookup yields CDR1 SQVTM and CDR2 ANQGSEA. CDR3 size: 12 residues. V lost 7 bases and J lost 4, with 13 bases in between.

This clone has a handful of counts. The chain employs TRBV6-4 and TRBJ2-4, with D possibly being TRBD2 (7 bases). Per germline, CDR1 MRHNA and CDR2 SNTAGT. The CDR3 runs 17 residues. The ends were cut back, 0 bases at V and 1 base at J, with 13 bases in the middle. CDR3 loop: CASSDSTGRGAKNIQYF. The CDR3 nucleotides are TGTGCCAGCAGTGACTCAACAGGGAGGGGGGCCAAAAACATTCAGTACTTC.

This clone was counted once. DNA for the CDR3: TGCGCCAGCAGCTTAAACCCGGGACTAGCCCACGAGCAGTACTTC. It codes for CASSLNPGLAHEQYF. V gene TRBV5-1 combines with J gene TRBJ2-7; 9 bases line up with TRBD2. Trimming took 2 bases from V and 5 from J; bases not matched to a gene: 8. Germline CDR1 and CDR2: SGHRS and YFSETQ. The CDR3 loop spans 15 amino acids.

This clone was counted a few times. This sequence joins TRBV6-1 and TRBJ2-4, with D perhaps matching TRBD1 or TRBD2 (6 bases each). This CDR3 is 15 amino acids long. Per the germline V gene, CDR1 is MNHNS and CDR2 is SASEGT. Trimming took off 7 bases at V and 8 bases at J, with 21 bases between the two ends. The CDR3 here is CASIRSSRGGDIQYF. Here the CDR3 DNA reads TGTGCCAGCATAAGGTCTAGCAGGGGAGGAGACATTCAGTACTTC.

This clone has just a few counts. This chain links TRBV20-1 with TRBJ2-3, with TRBD1 matching over 7 bases. The CDR3 has 11 residues. Germline V gene data show CDR1 as DFQATT and CDR2 as SNEGSKA (reference sequence). With 2 bases clipped from V and 9 bases from J, the junction kept 2 bases outside the gene matches. The CDR3 sequence: CSARPTGTQYF. CDR3 DNA sequence: TGCAGTGCTAGACCGACAGGGACGCAGTATTTT.

The V call is TRBV2, the J call TRBJ2-7; D is perhaps TRBD2 (5 bases). Trimming removed 4 bases from V and 7 bases from J, with 17 bases in between. Germline values: CDR1 SNHLY, CDR2 FYNNEI. This CDR3 region has 14 residues. The CDR3 sequence: CASSVRLTSGEQYF. In nucleotides, the CDR3 is TGTGCCAGCAGTGTTAGACTAACCTCGGGGGAGCAGTACTTC. Complete variable domain (other parts from reference TRBV2 and TRBJ2-7): EPEVTQTPSHQVTQMGQEVILRCVPISNHLYFYWYRQILGQKVEFLVSFYNNEISEKSEIFDDQFSVERPDGSNFTLKIRSTKLEDSAMYFCASSVRLTSGEQYFGPGTRLTVT.

The rearrangement links TRBV30 to TRBJ2-7, with 10 bases fitting TRBD2. Trimming took 1 base from V and 3 from J; bases not matched to a gene: 6. Germline V gives CDR1 GTSNPN, CDR2 SVGIG (reference sequence). The CDR3 has 15 amino acids. CDR3 sequence: CAWSARTSGFYEQYF. In DNA form, the CDR3 reads TGTGCCTGGAGTGCCCGGACTAGCGGTTTCTACGAGCAGTACTTC.

This chain links TRBV29-1 with TRBJ1-3; 10 bases fit TRBD1. Looked up from germline, CDR1 is SQVTM and CDR2 is ANQGSEA. The CDR3 is 15 residues long. V trimming: 6 bases; J trimming: 4 bases; junction bases outside the gene matches: 9. The CDR3 DNA is TGCAGCGTAGGGGACAGGGGTGGACTCGGAAACACCATATATTTT. Translation gives CSVGDRGGLGNTIYF.